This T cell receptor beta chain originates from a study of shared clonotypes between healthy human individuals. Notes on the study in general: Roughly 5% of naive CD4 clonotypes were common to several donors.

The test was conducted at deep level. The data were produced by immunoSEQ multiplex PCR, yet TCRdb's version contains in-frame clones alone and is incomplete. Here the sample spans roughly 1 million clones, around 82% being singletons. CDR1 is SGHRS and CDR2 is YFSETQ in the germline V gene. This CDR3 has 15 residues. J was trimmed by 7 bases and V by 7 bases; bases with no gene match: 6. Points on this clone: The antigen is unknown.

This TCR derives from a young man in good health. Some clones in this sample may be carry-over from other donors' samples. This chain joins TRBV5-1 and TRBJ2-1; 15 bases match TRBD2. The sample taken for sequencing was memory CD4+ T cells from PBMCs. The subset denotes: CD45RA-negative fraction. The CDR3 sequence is CASGGLAGGENEQFF. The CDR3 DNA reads TGCGCCAGCGGAGGACTAGCGGGAGGGGAGAATGAGCAGTTCTTC.